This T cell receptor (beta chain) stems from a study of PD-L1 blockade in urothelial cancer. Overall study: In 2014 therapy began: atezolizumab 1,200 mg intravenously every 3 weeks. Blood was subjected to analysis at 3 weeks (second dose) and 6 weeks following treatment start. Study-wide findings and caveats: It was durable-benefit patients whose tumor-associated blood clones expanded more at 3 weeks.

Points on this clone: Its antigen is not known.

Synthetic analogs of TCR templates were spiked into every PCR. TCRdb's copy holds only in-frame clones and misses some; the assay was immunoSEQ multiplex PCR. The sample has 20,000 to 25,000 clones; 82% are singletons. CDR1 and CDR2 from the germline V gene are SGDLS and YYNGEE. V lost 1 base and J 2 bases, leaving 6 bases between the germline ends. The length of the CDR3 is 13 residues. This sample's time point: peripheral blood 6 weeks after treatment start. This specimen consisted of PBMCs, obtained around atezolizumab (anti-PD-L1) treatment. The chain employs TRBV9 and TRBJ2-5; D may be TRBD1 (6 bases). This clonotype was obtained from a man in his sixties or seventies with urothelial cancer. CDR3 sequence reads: CASSVTGQETQYF. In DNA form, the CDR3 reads TGTGCCAGCAGCGTAACAGGGCAAGAGACCCAGTACTTC.